This T cell receptor (beta chain) was captured by sequencing in a study of blood T cell repertoires in COVID-19. At the level of the study: Italy, Spain and the United States were the sources of the convalescent and acute COVID-19 samples. In each case, the material was cDNA or gDNA derived from T cells, B-cell-depleted T cells, or PBMCs.

V was trimmed by 5 bases and J by 2 bases, leaving 7 bases between them. CDR3 length: 13 residues. CDR1 MNHNY and CDR2 SVGAGI come from the germline V gene (reference sequence). Original processing notes: The authors estimated nucleated cell counts from reference gene primer amplification. Some clones are missing from TCRdb's copy, which holds only in-frame ones; the method was immunoSEQ multiplex PCR. D and trimming come from the DNA, and the V and J calls and clone size come from that table. The sample has 95,000 to 150,000 clones; 60% to 80% are singletons. The V and J genes are TRBV6-6 and TRBJ2-1; no clear D gene. Material: peripheral blood. The sequence was collected from a man in his sixties with acute or convalescent COVID-19. This CDR3 reads CASSPTTYNEQFF. DNA of the CDR3: TGTGCCAGCAGTCCCACTACCTACAATGAGCAGTTCTTC.